The clone carrying this T cell receptor (beta chain) was observed at least ten times. V shed 6 bases and J shed 0 bases, with 7 bases lying between them. The CDR3 consists of 13 residues. Germline V CDR1 and CDR2: MNHEY, SVGAGI. The entry originates in a study of human T cells and chemical hapten exposure. MiXCR, run by TCRdb on the RACE reads, gives a single entry per CDR3 protein. The sample holds about 82,000 distinct CDR3 sequences, about 10% seen once. Time point here: patch test 1, 2 weeks after DPC sensitization. Noted treatment: therapeutic diphenylcyclopropenone sensitization with weekly scalp DPC.

The sequence was collected from a woman between 50 and 59 years old with alopecia areata. Some clones in this sample may be carry-over from other donors' samples. Sequenced here: whole blood, sampled in connection with sensitization to the hapten diphenylcyclopropenone (DPC). V gene TRBV6-5 combines with J gene TRBJ2-3; unclear D gene. CDR3 DNA sequence: TGTGCCAGCAGAAAGACTAGCACAGATACGCAGTATTTT. It translates to CASRKTSTDTQYF.